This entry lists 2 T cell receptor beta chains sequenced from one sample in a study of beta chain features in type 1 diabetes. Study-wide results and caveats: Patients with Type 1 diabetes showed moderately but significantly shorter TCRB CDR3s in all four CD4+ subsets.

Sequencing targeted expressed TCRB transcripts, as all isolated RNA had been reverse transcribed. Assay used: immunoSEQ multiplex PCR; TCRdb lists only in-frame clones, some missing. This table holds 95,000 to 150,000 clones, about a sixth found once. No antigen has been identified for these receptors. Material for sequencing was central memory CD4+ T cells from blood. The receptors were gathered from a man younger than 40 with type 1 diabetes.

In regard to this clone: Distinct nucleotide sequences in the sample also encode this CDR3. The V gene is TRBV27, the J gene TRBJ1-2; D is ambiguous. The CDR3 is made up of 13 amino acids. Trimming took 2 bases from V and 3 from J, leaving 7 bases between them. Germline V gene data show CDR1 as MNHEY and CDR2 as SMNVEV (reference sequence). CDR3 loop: CASSLKGYYGYTF. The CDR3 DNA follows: TGTGCCAGCAGTTTAAAGGGCTACTATGGCTACACCTTC.

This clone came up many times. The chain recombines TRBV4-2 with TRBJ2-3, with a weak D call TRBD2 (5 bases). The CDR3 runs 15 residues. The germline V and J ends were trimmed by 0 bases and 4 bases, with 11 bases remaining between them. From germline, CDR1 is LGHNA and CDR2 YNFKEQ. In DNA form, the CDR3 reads TGTGCCAGCAGCCAAGATCTACTAGTAGCAGATACGCAGTATTTT. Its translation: CASSQDLLVADTQYF.